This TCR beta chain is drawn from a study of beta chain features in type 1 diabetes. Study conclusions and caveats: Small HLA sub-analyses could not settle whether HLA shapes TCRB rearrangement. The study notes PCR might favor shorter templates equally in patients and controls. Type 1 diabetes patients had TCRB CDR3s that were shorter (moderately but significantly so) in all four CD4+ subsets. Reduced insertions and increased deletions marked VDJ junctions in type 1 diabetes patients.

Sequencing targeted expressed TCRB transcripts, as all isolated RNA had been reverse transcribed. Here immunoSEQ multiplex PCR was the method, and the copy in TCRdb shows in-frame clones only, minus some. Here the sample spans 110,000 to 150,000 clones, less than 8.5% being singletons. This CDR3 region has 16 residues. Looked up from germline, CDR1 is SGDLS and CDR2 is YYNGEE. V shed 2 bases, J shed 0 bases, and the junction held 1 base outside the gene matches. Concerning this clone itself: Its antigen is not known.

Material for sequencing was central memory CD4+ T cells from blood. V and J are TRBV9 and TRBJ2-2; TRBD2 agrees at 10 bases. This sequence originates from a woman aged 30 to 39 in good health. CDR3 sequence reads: CASSVTSGTNTGELFF. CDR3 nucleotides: TGTGCCAGCAGCGTTACTAGCGGGACGAACACCGGGGAGCTGTTTTTT.